The next 7 T cell receptor beta chains were all read from a single sample in a study of CXCR3-negative and CXCR3-positive naive CD8 T cells. Their recognized antigens are unknown. Study-level points and caveats: Greater hydrophobicity was found in TRB CDR3s of CXCR3-positive naive cells than of CXCR3-negative naive cells.

UMI-labeled TRB cDNA libraries were prepared by 5' RACE. One entry per CDR3 protein, without DNA, is what TCRdb gives after re-calling the 5' RACE reads. The listing contains 85,000 to 120,000 distinct CDR3 sequences. The sample consisted of naive CXCR3+ CD8+ T cells from blood. Subset denoted: CD45RO-CCR7+CD27+CD95- naive CD8+ T cells expressing CXCR3 (TNR3+). These receptors were obtained from a human donor in good health. Some clones in this sample may be carry-over from other donors' samples.

This chain connects TRBV6-2 or TRBV6-3 to TRBJ1-5. Germline V gives CDR1 MNHEY, CDR2 SVGEGT. The CDR3 spans 16 residues. CDR3 residues: CASSYAGSYSNQPQHF.

This chain uses TRBV20-1 with TRBJ2-5; lacking DNA, the TRBD2 call made by TCRdb goes unchecked. The CDR3 has 21 residues. The germline V gene has CDR1 DFQATT and CDR2 SNEGSKA (reference sequence). This chain's CDR3 is CSAPSQRLYSGGLIYQETQYF.

The V call is TRBV20-1, the J call TRBJ2-5; the D call from TCRdb, TRBD1, cannot be confirmed without DNA. CDR3 length: 14 residues. Per germline, CDR1 DFQATT and CDR2 SNEGSKA (reference sequence). The CDR3 loop is CSARTGQSLETQYF.

The CDR3 spells CSARAGGPGNTIYF. The chain employs TRBV20-1 and TRBJ1-3; TCRdb's D call, TRBD1, is unchecked because there is no DNA. The V gene's germline CDR1 is DFQATT and CDR2 SNEGSKA (reference sequence). This CDR3 comprises 14 residues.

CDR3 region: CASRQRGHYEQYF. The chain combines TRBV3-1 with TRBJ2-7; TCRdb lists TRBD1, though no DNA is available to test this call. This CDR3 spans 13 amino acids. Germline-derived CDR1 and CDR2 are LGHDT and YNNKEL (reference sequence).

CDR3 loop: CASSPGDPSEAFF. This chain uses TRBV12-3 or TRBV12-4 with TRBJ1-1; TCRdb proposes TRBD1, but this gene call is untestable without DNA. This CDR3 comprises 13 residues.

The rearrangement joins TRBV5-4 to TRBJ2-7; without DNA, the TCRdb call of TRBD1 cannot be checked. Germline loops: CDR1 SGHNT, CDR2 YYREEE (reference sequence). This CDR3 is built from 13 residues. The CDR3 protein is CASSSRQAYEQYF.